The TCR beta chain under discussion was sequenced for a study of T cell repertoires in cytomegalovirus infection. At the level of the study: Matching HLA type and CMV infection were both indicated by public TCR beta signatures.

This clonotype appeared once. Its cognate antigen is unknown. MiXCR, applied by TCRdb to the reads, yields one record per CDR3 protein. The table has approximately 910,000 distinct CDR3 sequences, under 40% seen once. Germline CDR1 reads MNHGY; CDR2 reads SAAAGT. The V gene end was trimmed by 1 base and the J gene end by 1 base; junction bases not matched to a gene: 20. This CDR3 region has 22 residues. Broader study findings: CMV carriers with the relevant HLA were identified by cumulative public TCR beta family frequency.

The V call is TRBV6-8, the J call TRBJ1-1, with TRBD1 matching over 11 bases. Material: cultured CD8+ T cells from PBMCs, obtained from culture after CMV antigen stimulation. The receptor's source is a human donor in good health (CMV status not recorded). Some clones in this sample may be carry-over from other donors' samples. CDR3 in DNA: TGTGCCAGCAGTTACTACGGACAGGGGGCTCCGGTACTTGATCCAACGAACACTGAAGCTTTCTTT. Translation gives CASSYYGQGAPVLDPTNTEAFF.